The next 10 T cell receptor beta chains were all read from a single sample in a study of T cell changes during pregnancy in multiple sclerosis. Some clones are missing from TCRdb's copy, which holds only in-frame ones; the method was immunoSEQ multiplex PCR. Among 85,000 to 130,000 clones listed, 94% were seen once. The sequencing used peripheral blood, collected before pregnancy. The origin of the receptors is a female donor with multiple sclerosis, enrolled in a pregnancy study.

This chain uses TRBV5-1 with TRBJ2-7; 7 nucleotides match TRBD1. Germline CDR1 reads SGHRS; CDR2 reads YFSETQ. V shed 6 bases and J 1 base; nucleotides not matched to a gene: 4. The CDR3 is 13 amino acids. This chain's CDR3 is CASKTGQSYEQYF. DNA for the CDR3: TGCGCCAGCAAAACGGGACAGTCCTACGAGCAGTACTTC.

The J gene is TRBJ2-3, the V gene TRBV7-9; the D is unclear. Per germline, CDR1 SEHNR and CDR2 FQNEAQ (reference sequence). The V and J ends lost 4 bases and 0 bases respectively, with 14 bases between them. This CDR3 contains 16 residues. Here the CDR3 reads CASSSPGTPSTDTQYF. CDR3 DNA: TGTGCCAGCAGCTCACCGGGTACCCCTAGCACAGATACGCAGTATTTT. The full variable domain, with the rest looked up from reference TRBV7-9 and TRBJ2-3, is DTGVSQNPRHKITKRGQNVTFRCDPISEHNRLYWYRQTLGQGPEFLTYFQNEAQLEKSRLLSDRFSAERPKGSFSTLEIQRTEQGDSAMYLCASSSPGTPSTDTQYFGPGTRLTVL.

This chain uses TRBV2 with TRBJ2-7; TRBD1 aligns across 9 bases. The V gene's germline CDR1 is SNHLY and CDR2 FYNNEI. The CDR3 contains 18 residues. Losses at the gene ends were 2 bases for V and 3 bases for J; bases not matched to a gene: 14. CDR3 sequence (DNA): TGTGCCAGCAGTGAAAGGTACAGGGGGCTATCAGTATTCTACGAGCAGTACTTC. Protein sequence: CASSERYRGLSVFYEQYF. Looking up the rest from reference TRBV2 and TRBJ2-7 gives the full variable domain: EPEVTQTPSHQVTQMGQEVILRCVPISNHLYFYWYRQILGQKVEFLVSFYNNEISEKSEIFDDQFSVERPDGSNFTLKIRSTKLEDSAMYFCASSERYRGLSVFYEQYFGPGTRLTVT.

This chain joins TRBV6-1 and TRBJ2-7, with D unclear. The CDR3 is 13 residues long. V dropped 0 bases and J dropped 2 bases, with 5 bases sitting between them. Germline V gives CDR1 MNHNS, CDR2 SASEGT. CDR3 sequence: CASSEAPAYEQYF. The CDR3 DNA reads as TGTGCCAGCAGTGAAGCGCCGGCCTACGAGCAGTACTTC.

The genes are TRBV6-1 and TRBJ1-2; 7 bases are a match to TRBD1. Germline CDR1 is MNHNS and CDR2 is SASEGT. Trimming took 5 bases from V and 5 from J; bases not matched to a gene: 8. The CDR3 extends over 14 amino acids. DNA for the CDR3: TGTGCCAGCAGTTTACGACAGGGTTCGTATGGCTACACCTTC. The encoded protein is CASSLRQGSYGYTF.

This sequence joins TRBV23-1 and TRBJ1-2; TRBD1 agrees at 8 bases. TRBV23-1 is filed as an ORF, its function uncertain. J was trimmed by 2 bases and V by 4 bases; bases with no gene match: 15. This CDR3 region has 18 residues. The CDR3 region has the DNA TGCGCCAGCAGTCTCACCCGGGACAGGATAGCGGAAAACTATGGCTACACCTTC. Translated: CASSLTRDRIAENYGYTF.

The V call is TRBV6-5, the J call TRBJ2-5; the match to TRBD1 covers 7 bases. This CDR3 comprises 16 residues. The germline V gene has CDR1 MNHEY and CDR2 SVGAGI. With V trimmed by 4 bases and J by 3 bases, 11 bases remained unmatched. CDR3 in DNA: TGTGCCAGCAGTTCGTCACACCGGGACAGCAAAGAGACCCAGTACTTC. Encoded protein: CASSSSHRDSKETQYF.

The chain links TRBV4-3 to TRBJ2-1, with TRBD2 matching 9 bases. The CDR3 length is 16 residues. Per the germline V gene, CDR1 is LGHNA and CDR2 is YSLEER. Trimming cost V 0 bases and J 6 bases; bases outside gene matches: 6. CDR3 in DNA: TGCGCCAGCAGCCAAGATCGCGGGAGGGGTCGCAATGAGCAGTTCTTC. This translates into CASSQDRGRGRNEQFF.

The CDR3 bases are TGTGCCAGCAGCGTTCGGGGGGGAGAAGCTTTCTTT. Amino acids: CASSVRGGEAFF. This sequence joins TRBV9 and TRBJ1-1, with D perhaps TRBD1 (5 bases). CDR3 length: 12 amino acids. CDR1 and CDR2 from the germline V gene are SGDLS and YYNGEE. With 2 bases removed from V and 8 bases from J, the gap between germline ends came to 10 bases.

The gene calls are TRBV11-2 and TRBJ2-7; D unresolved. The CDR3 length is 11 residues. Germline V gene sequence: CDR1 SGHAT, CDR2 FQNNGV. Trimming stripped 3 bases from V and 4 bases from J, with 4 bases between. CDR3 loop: CASSLTYEQYF. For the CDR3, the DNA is TGTGCCAGCAGCTTGACATACGAGCAGTACTTC. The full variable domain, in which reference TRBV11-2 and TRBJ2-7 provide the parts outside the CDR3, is EAGVAQSPRYKIIEKRQSVAFWCNPISGHATLYWYQQILGQGPKLLIQFQNNGVVDDSQLPKDRFSAERLKGVDSTLKIQPAKLEDSAVYLCASSLTYEQYFGPGTRLTVT.